This T cell receptor (beta chain) was recorded in a study of blood T cell repertoires in COVID-19. Using immunoSEQ multiplex PCR, the repertoire was profiled, and TCRdb retains in-frame clones only, with some absent. The sample lists some 100,000 clones; approximately 79% were seen once. V lost 2 bases, J lost 3 bases, and 11 bases lay in between. The germline gives CDR1 ENHRY, CDR2 SYGVKD. The CDR3 length is 15 residues. The chain recombines TRBV10-3 with TRBJ1-3; a weak D match, TRBD1 (5 bases). The clonotype comes from an older man with COVID-19, enrolled during active disease. The specimen sequenced was peripheral blood. The CDR3 region is CAISEGALSGNTIYF. CDR3 coding DNA: TGTGCCATCAGTGAGGGGGCGCTCAGTGGAAACACCATATATTTT.